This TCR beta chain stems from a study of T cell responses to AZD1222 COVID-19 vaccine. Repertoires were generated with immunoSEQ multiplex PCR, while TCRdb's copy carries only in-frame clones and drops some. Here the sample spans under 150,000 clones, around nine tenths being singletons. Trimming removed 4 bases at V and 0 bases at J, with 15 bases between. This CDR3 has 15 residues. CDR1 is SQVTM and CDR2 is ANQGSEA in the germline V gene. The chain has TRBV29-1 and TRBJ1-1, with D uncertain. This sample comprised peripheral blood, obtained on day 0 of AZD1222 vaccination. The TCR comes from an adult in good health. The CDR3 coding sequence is TGCAGCGTTGGACTCAGAGCGGGGATGAACACTGAAGCTTTCTTT. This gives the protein CSVGLRAGMNTEAFF.